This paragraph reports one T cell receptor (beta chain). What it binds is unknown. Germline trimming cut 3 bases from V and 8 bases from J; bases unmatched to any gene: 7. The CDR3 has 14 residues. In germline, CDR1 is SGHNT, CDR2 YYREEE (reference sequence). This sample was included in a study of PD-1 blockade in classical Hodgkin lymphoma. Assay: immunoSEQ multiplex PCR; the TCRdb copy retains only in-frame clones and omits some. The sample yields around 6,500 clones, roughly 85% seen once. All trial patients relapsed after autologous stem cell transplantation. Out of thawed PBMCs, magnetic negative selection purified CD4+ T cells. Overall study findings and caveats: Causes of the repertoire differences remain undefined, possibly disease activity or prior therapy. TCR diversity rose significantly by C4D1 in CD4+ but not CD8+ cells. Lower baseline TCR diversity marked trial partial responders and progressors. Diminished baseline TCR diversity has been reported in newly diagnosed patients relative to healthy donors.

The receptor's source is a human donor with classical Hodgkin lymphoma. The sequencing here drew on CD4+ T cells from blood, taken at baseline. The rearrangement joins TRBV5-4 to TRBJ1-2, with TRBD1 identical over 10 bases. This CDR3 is CASSWGTGDRGYTF. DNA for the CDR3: TGTGCCAGCAGCTGGGGGACAGGGGATCGAGGCTACACCTTC.